The rows below give T cell receptor beta chains drawn from one sample of a study of T cells in Graves' hyperthyroidism and ophthalmopathy. TCRdb ran MiXCR on the multiplex PCR reads and lists one entry per CDR3 protein. The sample has over 400,000 distinct CDR3 sequences; around 15% are singletons. Sequenced sample: blood. The receptors were gathered from a man aged 18 to 29 with Graves' ophthalmopathy. The CDR3 runs from the conserved cysteine through the conserved F or W.

V gene: TRBV3-1
CDR3 protein: CASSQDGWGQPQHF

V gene: TRBV10-1
CDR3 protein: CASSSRGQLNTEAFF

V gene: TRBV7-3
CDR3 protein: CASSLLAALGETQYF

V gene: TRBV5-1
CDR3 protein: CASSLAQGAEQFF

V gene: TRBV6-5
CDR3 protein: CASSYSSGWETQYF

V gene: TRBV2
CDR3 protein: CASSQLAGGHSEQFF

V gene: TRBV7-6
CDR3 protein: CASSSTSGRASDTQYF

V gene: TRBV7-9
CDR3 protein: CASSLRQGNGETQYF

V gene: TRBV11-3
CDR3 protein: CASSLFGSLNTGELFF

V gene: TRBV12-3/TRBV12-4
CDR3 protein: CASSSARGADTQYF

V gene: TRBV6-6
CDR3 protein: CASSYPTTSGAYEQYF

V gene: TRBV20-1
CDR3 protein: CSARVPGLGEQYF

V gene: TRBV7-9
CDR3 protein: CASSLEGEYNEQFF

V gene: TRBV7-2
CDR3 protein: CASSSDRAQKLFF

V gene: TRBV28
CDR3 protein: CASSSRLGSNTEAFF

V gene: TRBV27
CDR3 protein: CASRAGEWVNEQFF

V gene: TRBV6-5
CDR3 protein: CASSYFGQGYEQYF

V gene: TRBV5-1
CDR3 protein: CASSLPDRFGGTIGTDTQYF

V gene: TRBV5-6
CDR3 protein: CASAPMRASVVYEQYF

V gene: TRBV25-1
CDR3 protein: CASSEYSLGLADEQYF

V gene: TRBV6-5
CDR3 protein: CASSYSRGSAAGYTF

V gene: TRBV15
CDR3 protein: CATSRDWSGRSHEQYF

V gene: TRBV11-2
CDR3 protein: CASSLGATVNEQFF

V gene: TRBV18
CDR3 protein: CASSPTGGSTDTQYF

V gene: TRBV6-1
CDR3 protein: CASSPGTSLLEQYF

V gene: TRBV14
CDR3 protein: CASSQGMHLRVNTEAFF

V gene: TRBV5-1
CDR3 protein: CASSGDGTTYEKLFF

V gene: TRBV4-2
CDR3 protein: CASSFTGHPSSYEQYF

V gene: TRBV9
CDR3 protein: CASSATDSPYEQYF

V gene: TRBV10-1
CDR3 protein: CASSEIGTGGNEQFF

V gene: TRBV6-1
CDR3 protein: CASSEGESGELFF

V gene: TRBV3-1
CDR3 protein: CASSQETSGGMELFF

V gene: TRBV2
CDR3 protein: CASMSLDNYGYTF

V gene: TRBV25-1
CDR3 protein: CASSDARGPLPYNSPLHF

V gene: TRBV2
CDR3 protein: CASSERYTDTQYF

V gene: TRBV5-6
CDR3 protein: CASSPGLAGDLGQFF

V gene: TRBV7-9
CDR3 protein: CASSPTSGRRETQYF

V gene: TRBV7-3
CDR3 protein: CASSLTPSRSYNEQFF

V gene: TRBV2
CDR3 protein: CASSDRTGGAKNIQYF

V gene: TRBV7-9
CDR3 protein: CASSSSRYEQYF

V gene: TRBV28
CDR3 protein: CASSFNPRGYTEAFF